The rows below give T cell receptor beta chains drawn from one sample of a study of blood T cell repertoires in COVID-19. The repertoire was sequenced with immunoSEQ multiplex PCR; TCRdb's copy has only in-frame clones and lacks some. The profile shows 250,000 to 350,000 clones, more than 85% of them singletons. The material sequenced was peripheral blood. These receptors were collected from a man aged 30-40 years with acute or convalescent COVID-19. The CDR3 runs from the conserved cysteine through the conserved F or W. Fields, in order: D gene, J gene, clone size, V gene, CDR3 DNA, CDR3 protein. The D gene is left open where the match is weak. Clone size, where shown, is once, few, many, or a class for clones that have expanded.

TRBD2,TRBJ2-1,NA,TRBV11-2,TGTGCCAGCAGCCGGAGGACTAGCAGCTACAATGAGCAGTTCTTC,CASSRRTSSYNEQFF
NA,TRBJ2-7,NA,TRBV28,TGTGCCAGCAAGATCCTCGACAGCCACGAGCAGTACTTC,CASKILDSHEQYF
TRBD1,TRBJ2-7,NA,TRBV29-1,TGCAGCGCTAGGTCGGGACAGGGTATCGCCTACGAGCAGTACTTC,CSARSGQGIAYEQYF
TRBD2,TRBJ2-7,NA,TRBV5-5,TGTGCCAGCACTGCGGGGACTAGCGTCTACTACGAGCAGTACTTC,CASTAGTSVYYEQYF
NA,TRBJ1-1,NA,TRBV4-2,TGTGCCAGCAGCCAAGTTGAACAGGGTGAAGCTTTCTTT,CASSQVEQGEAFF
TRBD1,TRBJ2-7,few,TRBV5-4,TGTGCCAGCAGGCCGGGACAGGGTCCGGGGAGGGAGCAGTACTTC,CASRPGQGPGREQYF
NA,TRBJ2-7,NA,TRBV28,TGTGCCAGCAAGATCGGCTACGAGCAGTACTTC,CASKIGYEQYF
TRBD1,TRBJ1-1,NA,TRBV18,TGTGCCAGCTCACCACAACGGAACAGGGGGTCGAGCACTGAAGCTTTCTTT,CASSPQRNRGSSTEAFF
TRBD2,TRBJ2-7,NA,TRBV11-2,TGTGCCAGCGGGTTAGCGGGAGGGCTTACCTACGAGCAGTACTTC,CASGLAGGLTYEQYF
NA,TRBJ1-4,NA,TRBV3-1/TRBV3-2,TGTGCCAGCAGCCAAGATTGGTCGGGGAAACTGTTTTTT,CASSQDWSGKLFF
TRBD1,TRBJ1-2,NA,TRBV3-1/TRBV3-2,TGTGCCAGCAGCCAATCTTTCGGGACAGCTGTATTCACCTTC,CASSQSFGTAVFTF
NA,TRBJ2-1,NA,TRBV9,TGTGCCAGCAGCGTACAATTTAGCTCCTACAATGAGCAGTTCTTC,CASSVQFSSYNEQFF
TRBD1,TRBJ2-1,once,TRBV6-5,TGTGCCAGCACGTTCTGGGACAGCTACAATGAGCAGTTCTTC,CASTFWDSYNEQFF
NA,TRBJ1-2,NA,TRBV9,TGTGCCAGCAGCGTAGACCCAGGGTCGGACTATGGCTACACCTTC,CASSVDPGSDYGYTF
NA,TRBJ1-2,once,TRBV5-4,TGTGCCAGCATGAGGACAGACTATTATGGCTACACCTTC,CASMRTDYYGYTF
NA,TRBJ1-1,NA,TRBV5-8,TGTGCCAGCAGCCCGGGACTTGGAAAAGCTTTCTTT,CASSPGLGKAFF